One sample yielded the 5 T cell receptor beta chains listed below, sequenced in a study of blood T cell repertoires in COVID-19 (dated by TCRdb to about 2020). The protocol used for the library was the immunoSEQ multiplex PCR assay. TCRdb carries this immuneACCESS record with in-frame sequences only. Its versions omit some clonotypes, under half of them owing to an unresolved V gene in the studies checked, with the rest unexplained. The sample table holds some 170,000 clones, of which about 85% were seen once. 0.8% to 1.2% of the sample rests with the top ten. Sequences were obtained from peripheral blood. These TCRs come from a man aged 40-55 years with acute or convalescent COVID-19.

This chain uses TRBV29-1 with TRBJ1-3; D is undetermined. Germline lookup yields CDR1 SQVTM and CDR2 ANQGSEA. The ends were cut back, 4 bases at V and 0 bases at J, with 7 bases in the middle. This CDR3 comprises 13 residues. CDR3 sequence reads: CSVASLSGNTIYF. CDR3 coding DNA: TGCAGCGTTGCGTCCCTCTCTGGAAACACCATATATTTT.

The chain recombines TRBV6-1 with TRBJ1-1; maybe TRBD1 (5 bases). V was pared by 3 bases and J by 5 bases, with 13 bases between. This CDR3 is built from 14 residues. Germline V gene sequence: CDR1 MNHNS, CDR2 SASEGT. The CDR3 DNA is TGTGCCAGCAGTGAGTTAGGGGCTCCGACTGAAGCTTTCTTT. It translates to CASSELGAPTEAFF.

The genes are TRBV9 and TRBJ2-5; 8 bases map to TRBD2. Per germline, CDR1 SGDLS and CDR2 YYNGEE. This CDR3 has 13 residues. With 2 bases clipped from V and 5 bases from J, the junction kept 2 bases outside the gene matches. The CDR3 DNA reads TGTGCCAGCAGCGTGGCTAGCGGGGAGACCCAGTACTTC. This encodes CASSVASGETQYF.

This clone was counted between two and nine times. The chain joins TRBV27 to TRBJ2-7, with D tentatively TRBD2 (5 bases). CDR1 is MNHEY, CDR2 SMNVEV, per germline (reference sequence). The V and J ends lost 6 bases and 2 bases respectively, with 14 bases between them. CDR3 size: 14 residues. The CDR3: CASSKVPGTYEQYF. The CDR3 nucleotides are TGTGCCAGCAGCAAGGTACCCGGGACCTACGAGCAGTACTTC.

The CDR3 loop is CASRSGTGIHEQYF. The CDR3 bases are TGTGCCAGCAGATCCGGGACAGGTATCCACGAGCAGTACTTC. This chain links TRBV5-6 with TRBJ2-7, with 8 bases identical to TRBD1. Germline V gene data show CDR1 as SGHDT and CDR2 as YYEEEE. V shed 5 bases, J shed 5 bases, and the junction held 9 bases outside the gene matches. CDR3 length: 14 residues.